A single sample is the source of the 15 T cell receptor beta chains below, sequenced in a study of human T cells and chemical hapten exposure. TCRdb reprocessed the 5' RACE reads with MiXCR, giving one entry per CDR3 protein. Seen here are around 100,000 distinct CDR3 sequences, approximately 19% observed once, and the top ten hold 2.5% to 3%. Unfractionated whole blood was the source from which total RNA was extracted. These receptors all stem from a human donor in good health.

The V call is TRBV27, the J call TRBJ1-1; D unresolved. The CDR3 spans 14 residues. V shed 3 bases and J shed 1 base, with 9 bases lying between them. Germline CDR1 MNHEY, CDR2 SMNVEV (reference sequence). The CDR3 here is CASSFNGGNTEAFF. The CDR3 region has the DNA TGTGCCAGCAGTTTCAATGGTGGGAACACTGAAGCTTTCTTT.

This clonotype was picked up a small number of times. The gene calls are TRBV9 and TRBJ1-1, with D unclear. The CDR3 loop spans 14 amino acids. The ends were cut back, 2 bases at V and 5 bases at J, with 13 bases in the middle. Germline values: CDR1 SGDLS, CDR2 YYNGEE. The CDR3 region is CASSVSTGGTEAFF. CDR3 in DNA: TGTGCCAGCAGCGTCTCCACGGGAGGAACTGAAGCTTTCTTT.

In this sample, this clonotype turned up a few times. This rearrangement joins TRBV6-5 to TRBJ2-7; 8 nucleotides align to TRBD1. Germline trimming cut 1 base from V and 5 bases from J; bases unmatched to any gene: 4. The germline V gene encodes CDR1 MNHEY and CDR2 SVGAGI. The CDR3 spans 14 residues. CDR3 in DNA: TGTGCCAGCAGTTACTTCGACAGGGGCGACGAGCAGTACTTC. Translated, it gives CASSYFDRGDEQYF.

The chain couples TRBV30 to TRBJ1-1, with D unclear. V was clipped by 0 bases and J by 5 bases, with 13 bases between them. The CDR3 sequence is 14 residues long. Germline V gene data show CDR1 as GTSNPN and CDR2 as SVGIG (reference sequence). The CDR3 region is CAWSVLSGGTEAFF. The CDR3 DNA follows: TGTGCCTGGAGTGTACTCTCGGGAGGGACTGAAGCTTTCTTT.

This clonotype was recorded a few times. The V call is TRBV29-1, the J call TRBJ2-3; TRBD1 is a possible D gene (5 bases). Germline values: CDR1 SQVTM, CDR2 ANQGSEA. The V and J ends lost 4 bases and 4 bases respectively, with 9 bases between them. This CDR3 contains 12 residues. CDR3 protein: CSVVGRADTQYF. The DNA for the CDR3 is TGCAGCGTTGTAGGCAGGGCAGATACGCAGTATTTT.

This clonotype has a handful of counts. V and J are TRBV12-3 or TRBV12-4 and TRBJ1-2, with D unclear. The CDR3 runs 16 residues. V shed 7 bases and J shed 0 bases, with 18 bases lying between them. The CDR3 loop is CASNPAGVPANYGYTF. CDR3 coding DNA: TGTGCCAGCAACCCGGCCGGAGTTCCAGCTAACTATGGCTACACCTTC.

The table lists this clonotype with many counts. In DNA, the CDR3 is TGTGCCAGCAGCACCGGACACCCGAACACTGAAGCTTTCTTT. This encodes CASSTGHPNTEAFF. The rearrangement joins TRBV13 to TRBJ1-1, with a possible D match to TRBD1 (5 bases). The CDR3 contains 14 residues. Deletions cut 5 bases from V and 1 base from J, with 11 bases between. Germline V gene sequence: CDR1 PRHDT, CDR2 FYEKMQ (reference sequence).

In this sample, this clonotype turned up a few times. The CDR3 reads CARDCTDTQYF. The CDR3 DNA follows: TGTGCTAGGGACTGTACAGATACGCAGTATTTT. The chain is built from TRBV7-7 and TRBJ2-3; D perhaps matches TRBD2 (6 bases). Germline CDR1 SSHAT, CDR2 FNYEAQ (reference sequence). The CDR3 has 11 residues. The full variable domain, with the rest looked up from reference TRBV7-7 and TRBJ2-3, is GAGVSQSPRYKVTKRGQDVTLRCDPISSHATLYWYQQALGQGPEFLTYFNYEAQPDKSGLPSDRFSAERPEGSISTLTIQRTEQRDSAMYRCARDCTDTQYFGPGTRLTVL.

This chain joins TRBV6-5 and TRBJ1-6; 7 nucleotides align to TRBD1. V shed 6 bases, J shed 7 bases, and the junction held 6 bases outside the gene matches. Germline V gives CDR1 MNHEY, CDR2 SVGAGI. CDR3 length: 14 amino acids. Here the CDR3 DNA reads TGTGCCAGCAGGAACACAGGGGAGAATTCACCCCTCCACTTT. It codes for CASRNTGENSPLHF.

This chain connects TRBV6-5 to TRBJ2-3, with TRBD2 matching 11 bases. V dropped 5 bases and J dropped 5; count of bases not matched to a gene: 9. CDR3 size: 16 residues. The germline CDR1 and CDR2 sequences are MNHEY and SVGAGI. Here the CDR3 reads CASSDTTSGNGDTQYF. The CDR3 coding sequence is TGTGCCAGCAGTGATACGACTAGCGGGAATGGAGATACGCAGTATTTT.

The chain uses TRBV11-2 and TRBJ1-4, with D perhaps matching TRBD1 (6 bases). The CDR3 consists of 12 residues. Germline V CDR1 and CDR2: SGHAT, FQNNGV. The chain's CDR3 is CAVRGGDEKLFF. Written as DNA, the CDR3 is TGTGCTGTGAGGGGGGGGGATGAAAAACTGTTTTTT.

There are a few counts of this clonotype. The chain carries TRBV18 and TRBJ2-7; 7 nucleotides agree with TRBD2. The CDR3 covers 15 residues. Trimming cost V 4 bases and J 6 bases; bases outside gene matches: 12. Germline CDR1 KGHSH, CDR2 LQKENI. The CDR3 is CASSLFDGEGSEQYF. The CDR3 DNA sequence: TGTGCCAGCTCACTCTTTGACGGGGAGGGAAGCGAGCAGTACTTC.

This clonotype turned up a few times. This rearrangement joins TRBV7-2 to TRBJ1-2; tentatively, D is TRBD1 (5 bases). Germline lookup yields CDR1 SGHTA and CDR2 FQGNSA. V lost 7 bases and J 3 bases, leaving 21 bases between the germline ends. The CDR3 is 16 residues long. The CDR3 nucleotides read TGTGCCAGCATCCTAGTTCCGGGACCCTCTTACTATGGCTACACCTTC. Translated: CASILVPGPSYYGYTF.

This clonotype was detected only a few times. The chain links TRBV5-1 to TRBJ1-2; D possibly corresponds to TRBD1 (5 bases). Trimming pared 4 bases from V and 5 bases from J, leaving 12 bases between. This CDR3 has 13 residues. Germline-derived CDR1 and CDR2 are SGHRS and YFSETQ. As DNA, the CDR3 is TGCGCCAGCAGCCAGACAGAGGCTTATGGCTACACCTTC. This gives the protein CASSQTEAYGYTF.

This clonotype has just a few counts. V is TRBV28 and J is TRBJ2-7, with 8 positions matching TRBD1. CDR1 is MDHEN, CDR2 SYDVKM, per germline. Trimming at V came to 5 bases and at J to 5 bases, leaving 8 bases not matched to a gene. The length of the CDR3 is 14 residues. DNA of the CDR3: TGTGCCAGCAGTGTTACCGGGACAGGTGACGAGCAGTACTTC. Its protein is CASSVTGTGDEQYF. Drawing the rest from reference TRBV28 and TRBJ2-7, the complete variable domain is DVKVTQSSRYLVKRTGEKVFLECVQDMDHENMFWYRQDPGLGLRLIYFSYDVKMKEKGDIPEGYSVSREKKERFSLILESASTNQTSMYLCASSVTGTGDEQYFGPGTRLTVT.